A single sample is the source of the 30 T cell receptor beta chains below, sequenced in a study of blood T cells in healthy people across ages (dated by TCRdb to the mid-2010s). The library was made by 5' RACE. Sequencing was carried out with an Illumina HiSeq 2500. A second PCR of 7 to 11 cycles was run with a J-beta primer mix and a sample-barcoded 5' primer. TCRdb itself trimmed the public reads at Q25 with fastp, ran MiXCR and retained productive beta chains. All rows with the same CDR3 protein become a single entry with the most common DNA and genes. The table for this sample lists approximately 800,000 distinct CDR3 sequences; around 36% of them were counted only once. The top ten constitute under 15% of the sample. The sample taken for sequencing was blood. The receptors shown here come from a man aged 18 to 30 in good health.

This clonotype was detected ten times or more. DNA for the CDR3: TGTGCCAGCAGTTTGGGGAATTCACCCCTCCACTTT. This translates into CASSLGNSPLHF. V gene TRBV7-2 combines with J gene TRBJ1-6; D is uncertain. Germline V gene sequence: CDR1 SGHTA, CDR2 FQGNSA. The ends were cut back, 6 bases at V and 7 bases at J, with 7 bases in the middle. The CDR3 sequence is 12 residues long.

This chain links TRBV19 with TRBJ2-2; D is perhaps TRBD1 (6 bases). Germline loops: CDR1 LNHDA, CDR2 SQIVND (reference sequence). The CDR3 totals 16 residues. V lost 5 bases and J 1 base, leaving 14 bases between the germline ends. The CDR3 DNA sequence: TGTGCCAGTAGTCTCCATCCGGGACAGAACACCGGGGAGCTGTTTTTT. Residues: CASSLHPGQNTGELFF.

This chain joins TRBV25-1 and TRBJ1-1; D ambiguous. This CDR3 region has 13 residues. Germline CDR1 is MGHDK and CDR2 is SYGVNS. V shed 1 base and J shed 5 bases, with 8 bases lying between them. CDR3 nucleotides: TGTGCCAGCAGTGAATGGGGAGTAACTGAAGCTTTCTTT. It specifies CASSEWGVTEAFF.

This clonotype was counted only a few times. J is TRBJ2-1 and V is TRBV14; no clear D gene. Germline lookup yields CDR1 SGHDN and CDR2 FVKESK. The CDR3 runs 13 residues. Trimming stripped 4 bases from V and 12 bases from J, with 16 bases between. The DNA of the CDR3 is TGTGCCAGCAGCCGTTTGGTAAATGGGATGCAGTTCTTC. This encodes CASSRLVNGMQFF.

This clonotype has only one observation. One base away lies a much larger clone, so this may be a sequencing read error. The chain links TRBV10-3 to TRBJ2-7, with D possibly being TRBD2 (5 bases). The CDR3 runs to 14 residues. Between the trimmed V and J ends, which lost 8 bases and 0 bases, there was a span of 14 bases. In germline, CDR1 is ENHRY, CDR2 SYGVKD. The CDR3 is CAIEDGEISYEQYF. The CDR3 DNA is TGTGCCATCGAGGACGGGGAAATCTCCTACGAGCAGTACTTC.

This clonotype was picked up many times. This chain uses TRBV12-3 or TRBV12-4 with TRBJ1-2, with D unresolved. The CDR3 is 13 residues long. Trimming took off 9 bases at V and 1 base at J, with 12 bases between the two ends. The CDR3 sequence is CASSLPLNYGYTF. The DNA of the CDR3 is TGTGCCAGTTCTCTCCCCCTTAACTATGGCTACACCTTC.

This clonotype was seen just once. Possible read error: a much larger clone is one base away. This chain joins TRBV7-2 and TRBJ2-3; D is uncertain. The CDR3 has 12 residues. Germline loops: CDR1 SGHTA, CDR2 FQGNSA. The CDR3 reads CAGSALLDTQYF. The CDR3 DNA reads TGTGCCGGCAGCGCACTCTTGGATACGCAGTATTTT.

The CDR3 DNA reads TGCAGTGCTAGGGCGGGGACAGAGGCCTACGAGCAGTACTTC. Translating it yields CSARAGTEAYEQYF. The chain couples TRBV20-1 to TRBJ2-7; weak D call: TRBD1 (7 bases). Germline CDR1 and CDR2: DFQATT and SNEGSKA (reference sequence). V was pared by 3 bases and J by 2 bases, with 14 bases between. The CDR3 runs to 14 residues.

This clonotype was recorded many times. The chain couples TRBV5-1 to TRBJ1-1, with 7 bases matching TRBD1. This CDR3 has 15 residues. From germline, CDR1 is SGHRS and CDR2 YFSETQ. Unmatched junction bases numbered 4, after V lost 1 base and J lost 1 base. The CDR3 DNA reads as TGCGCCAGCAGCTTGACAGGGGCGGCGAACACTGAAGCTTTCTTT. This gives the protein CASSLTGAANTEAFF.

The CDR3 DNA is TGTGCCAGCAGCCTGACAGGGTCGAGACCACCCCTCCACTTT. Protein product: CASSLTGSRPPLHF. The chain carries TRBV7-2 and TRBJ1-6; 7 nucleotides agree with TRBD1. The germline gives CDR1 SGHTA, CDR2 FQGNSA. J lost 11 bases, V lost 5 bases, and 9 bases had no gene match. The CDR3 runs 14 residues.

This chain uses TRBV20-1 with TRBJ2-5, with D maybe TRBD2 (5 bases). The germline V and J ends were trimmed by 2 bases and 4 bases, with 14 bases remaining between them. CDR1 is DFQATT and CDR2 is SNEGSKA in the germline V gene (reference sequence). This CDR3 region has 14 residues. The CDR3 is CSARPGLALETQYF. The CDR3 DNA reads TGCAGTGCTAGACCCGGGCTAGCCCTAGAGACCCAGTACTTC.

The V gene is TRBV7-2, the J gene TRBJ2-1, with a tentative D call TRBD1 (5 bases). The V end was cut by 6 bases, the J end by 0 bases, with 18 bases between. The CDR3 contains 17 residues. Per germline, CDR1 SGHTA and CDR2 FQGNSA. Here the CDR3 reads CASSSLSRVDSYNEQFF. The CDR3, as DNA: TGTGCCAGCAGTTCCCTGAGCAGGGTCGACTCCTACAATGAGCAGTTCTTC.

The V call is TRBV27, the J call TRBJ2-7, with D uncertain. V dropped 3 bases and J dropped 3 bases, with 9 bases sitting between them. Germline values: CDR1 MNHEY, CDR2 SMNVEV (reference sequence). CDR3 length: 13 amino acids. The CDR3 here is CASSLDRYYEQYF. The CDR3 region has the DNA TGTGCCAGCAGTTTGGACCGGTACTACGAGCAGTACTTC.

The chain is built from TRBV13 and TRBJ2-7; tentatively, D is TRBD1 (6 bases). The V and J ends lost 5 bases and 6 bases respectively, with 14 bases between them. CDR1 and CDR2 (germline): PRHDT, FYEKMQ (reference sequence). This CDR3 contains 13 residues. The chain's CDR3 is CASSPEGRGEQYF. The CDR3 nucleotides read TGTGCCAGCAGCCCAGAGGGCAGGGGCGAGCAGTACTTC.

This clonotype has a handful of counts. V usage is TRBV20-1 and J usage is TRBJ1-2, with D possibly matching TRBD1 (5 bases). Germline V gene sequence: CDR1 DFQATT, CDR2 SNEGSKA (reference sequence). This CDR3 region has 13 residues. V shed 6 bases and J shed 4 bases, with 15 bases lying between them. CDR3 amino acids: CSAPESGGYGYTF. CDR3 DNA: TGCAGTGCCCCAGAGTCCGGGGGCTATGGCTACACCTTC.

With regard to this clonotype: A read error may be the cause here, since a much bigger clone is one base away. The genes are TRBV4-3 and TRBJ2-5, with 7 bases identical to TRBD1. This CDR3 has 16 residues. Germline V gives CDR1 LGHNA, CDR2 YSLEER. V was pared by 3 bases and J by 11 bases, with 18 bases of the junction left unmatched. The CDR3, as DNA: TGCGCCAGCAGCCATCTCAAGACAGGGATCAAAAATGAGCAGTACTTC. Translated, it gives CASSHLKTGIKNEQYF.

This clonotype was recorded a few times. This chain connects TRBV5-8 to TRBJ2-5; D not certain. This CDR3 spans 12 amino acids. Germline V CDR1 and CDR2: SGHTS, YDEGEE. The V and J ends lost 1 base and 11 bases respectively, with 12 bases between them. CDR3 DNA sequence: TGTGCCAGCAGCTTGAACGCTCGAGAGCAGTACTTC. It translates to CASSLNAREQYF.

In its sample, this clonotype was seen once. V usage is TRBV7-2 and J usage is TRBJ2-5; no definite D call. Germline assignment: CDR1 SGHTA and CDR2 FQGNSA. V lost 3 bases and J 2 bases, leaving 7 bases between the germline ends. This CDR3 is 13 amino acids long. The CDR3 coding sequence is TGTGCCAGCAGCTTCAGAAAACAAGAGACCCAGTACTTC. Translating gives CASSFRKQETQYF.

As concerns this clonotype: At one of its ends the junction is not consistent with the germline gene, which may arise from a read error. V is TRBV4-3 and J is TRBJ2-1; D gene ambiguous. The J call may be in error: the DNA end matches TRBJ2-7 better. This CDR3 is built from 14 residues. Germline V gene data show CDR1 as LGHNA and CDR2 as YSLEER. This CDR3 is CVSSQDKTYNEQYF. The DNA for the CDR3 is TGCGTCAGCAGCCAAGATAAAACCTACAATGAGCAGTACTTC.

This CDR3 is CASSQTTGRAFF. DNA of the CDR3: TGTGCCAGCAGCCAGACGACAGGGAGAGCTTTCTTT. The V and J genes are TRBV7-2 and TRBJ1-1; 7 nucleotides agree with TRBD1. The CDR3 is 12 amino acids. CDR1 and CDR2 (germline): SGHTA, FQGNSA. V lost 5 bases, J lost 10 bases, and 7 bases stayed unmatched.

This chain connects TRBV13 to TRBJ2-7; the D is unclear. V was trimmed by 0 bases and J by 2 bases, leaving 11 bases between them. The germline V gene has CDR1 PRHDT and CDR2 FYEKMQ (reference sequence). The CDR3 has 15 amino acids. CDR3 nucleotides: TGTGCCAGCAGCTTAGGCCGGAAAGAAACCTACGAGCAGTACTTC. Its translation: CASSLGRKETYEQYF.

The rearrangement joins TRBV4-2 to TRBJ1-2; D is ambiguous. The CDR3 contains 12 residues. Trimming took off 1 base at V and 6 bases at J, with 6 bases between the two ends. Germline V CDR1 and CDR2: LGHNA, YNFKEQ. Written as DNA, the CDR3 is TGTGCCAGCAGCCAAGCCCCACATGGCTACACCTTC. It is translated as CASSQAPHGYTF.

The chain links TRBV9 to TRBJ2-5; 8 bases are a match to TRBD2. After removal of 4 bases from V and 5 bases from J, the junction contained 7 bases not matched to a gene. Germline V CDR1 and CDR2: SGDLS, YYNGEE. There are 14 residues in the CDR3. In DNA form, the CDR3 reads TGTGCCAGCAGCACCATCGGGAGGGCCGAGACCCAGTACTTC. Amino acid sequence: CASSTIGRAETQYF.

This clonotype showed up just a few times. This chain joins TRBV20-1 and TRBJ2-7, with 7 bases that match TRBD1. The germline gives CDR1 DFQATT, CDR2 SNEGSKA (reference sequence). CDR3 length: 13 amino acids. The trim removed 5 bases at V and 6 bases at J, leaving 10 bases unmatched. CDR3: CSAGKRQGVEQYF. CDR3 DNA: TGCAGTGCTGGAAAAAGACAGGGTGTCGAGCAGTACTTC.

As for this clonotype: A much larger clone lies a single base off, so this may be a read error. The rearrangement links TRBV6-2 or TRBV6-3 to TRBJ2-7, with D possibly TRBD1 on 6 matching bases. V lost 4 bases to trimming and J lost 0 bases, with 22 bases between them. Germline assignment: CDR1 MNHEY and CDR2 SVGEGT. The CDR3 sequence is 18 residues long. CDR3 loop: CASSCSRRDTFPSYEQYF. The DNA for the CDR3 is TGTGCCAGCAGTTGCTCGCGCCGGGACACCTTTCCCTCCTACGAGCAGTACTTC.

The CDR3 DNA sequence: TGTGCCAGCAGCCAAGTGCCCTACGGGGGCTACACCTTC. This codes for CASSQVPYGGYTF. The V gene is TRBV14, the J gene TRBJ1-2; no definite D call. The V end was cut by 1 base, the J end by 8 bases, with 11 bases between. Germline CDR1 is SGHDN and CDR2 is FVKESK. This CDR3 is built from 13 residues.

In its sample, this clonotype was seen a few times. The rearrangement joins TRBV10-3 to TRBJ1-1; a weak D match, TRBD1 (5 bases). Trimming took 4 bases from V and 4 from J, leaving 10 bases between them. CDR1 and CDR2 (germline): ENHRY, SYGVKD. The CDR3 sequence is 13 residues long. As DNA, the CDR3 is TGTGCCATCAGTGCCGGGGCGAGCACTGAAGCTTTCTTT. Translating it yields CAISAGASTEAFF.

This rearrangement joins TRBV5-1 to TRBJ1-5; 10 bases fit TRBD1. Germline-derived CDR1 and CDR2 are SGHRS and YFSETQ. V shed 3 bases and J 3 bases; nucleotides not matched to a gene: 3. This CDR3 has 15 amino acids. For the CDR3, the DNA is TGCGCCAGCAGCTCCGGGACAGGGGACAATCAGCCCCAGCATTTT. The encoded protein is CASSSGTGDNQPQHF. The variable domain in full, with the rest retrieved from reference TRBV5-1 and TRBJ1-5, is KAGVTQTPRYLIKTRGQQVTLSCSPISGHRSVSWYQQTPGQGLQFLFEYFSETQRNKGNFPGRFSGRQFSNSRSEMNVSTLELGDSALYLCASSSGTGDNQPQHFGDGTRLSIL.

This clonotype appeared a few times. This rearrangement joins TRBV28 to TRBJ1-4; TRBD1 matches at 7 bases. The CDR3 covers 18 residues. The V gene's germline CDR1 is MDHEN and CDR2 SYDVKM. Trimming at V came to 3 bases and at J to 0 bases, leaving 10 bases not matched to a gene. The CDR3 here is CASSFRQGGATTNEKLFF. The CDR3 nucleotides read TGTGCCAGCAGTTTTCGGCAGGGGGGGGCTACAACTAATGAAAAACTGTTTTTT.

There are a few counts of this clonotype. The CDR3 DNA reads TGTGCCAGACGTCCCGGGGACCTTGGAAATGAGCAGTTCTTC. Translating it yields CARRPGDLGNEQFF. V and J are TRBV28 and TRBJ2-1, with D possibly being TRBD1 or TRBD2 (5 bases each). This CDR3 is built from 14 residues. Per germline, CDR1 MDHEN and CDR2 SYDVKM. V lost 9 bases and J lost 7, with 19 bases in between.